This is a list of T cell receptor beta chains from one sample in a study of human T cells and chemical hapten exposure. TCRdb called the RACE reads again in MiXCR, with one record for every CDR3 protein. The sample gives about 130,000 distinct CDR3 sequences, about 9.4% of which show up once; approximately 1.6% is in the top ten. Sequencing was performed on whole blood. The receptors shown here come from a male donor in good health. Some clones in this sample may be carry-over from other donors' samples. Each CDR3 is given with its conserved first and last residue. D genes are given only for firm matches. A row's size may be missing; if present it is once, few, many or a size class.

TGTGCCAGCAGCTTAGATTCTAGCAATCAGCCCCAGCATTTT,CASSLDSSNQPQHF,TRBJ1-5,many,TRBV7-9,.
TGTGCCAGCAGCTTGGCGGGGAACCCCCCCACAGATACGCAGTATTTT,CASSLAGNPPTDTQYF,TRBJ2-3,few,TRBV5-4,.
TGTGCCAGTAGCATAGGGCGCAGAGGGAACACTGAAGCTTTCTTT,CASSIGRRGNTEAFF,TRBJ1-1,.,TRBV19,.
TGTGCCAGCAGTTTGGAACGCAATCAGCCCCAGCATTTT,CASSLERNQPQHF,TRBJ1-5,few,TRBV27,.
TGCAGCGCTTTCTTACCGGAGGGGAATCAGCCCCAGCATTTT,CSAFLPEGNQPQHF,TRBJ1-5,.,TRBV29-1,.
TGCAGCGTCGCAGAAATCACAGATACGCAGTATTTT,CSVAEITDTQYF,TRBJ2-3,.,TRBV29-1,.
TGTGCCAGCAGCTTTCGGCAGGGGGTCAGCACAGATACGCAGTATTTT,CASSFRQGVSTDTQYF,TRBJ2-3,.,TRBV5-8,TRBD1
TGTGCCAGCAGCTTTTACAGGGCGGGAACTGAAGCTTTCTTT,CASSFYRAGTEAFF,TRBJ1-1,.,TRBV5-6,.
TGCGCCAGCGCAGGGGCCGTCAGCACAGATACGCAGTATTTT,CASAGAVSTDTQYF,TRBJ2-3,few,TRBV5-1,.
TGTGCTAGTGGTTTCTACATTAGCGGAAGTCCCTACAATGAGCAGTTCTTC,CASGFYISGSPYNEQFF,TRBJ2-1,.,TRBV12-5,.
TGTGCCACCAGCAGGCGACAGGGTCCCACAGATACGCAGTATTTT,CATSRRQGPTDTQYF,TRBJ2-3,many,TRBV15,TRBD1
TGCGCCAGCAGCCAAGATATGGGACAGGTGGGACTTAACTATGGCTACACCTTC,CASSQDMGQVGLNYGYTF,TRBJ1-2,few,TRBV4-3,TRBD1
TGCGCCAGCAGCCCGGCCCCCCGGGATGAGCAGTTCTTC,CASSPAPRDEQFF,TRBJ2-1,many,TRBV5-1,.
TGTGCCAGCAGCCAAGTCCCTTCAGTGGGCGTTGAAGCTTTCTTT,CASSQVPSVGVEAFF,TRBJ1-1,many,TRBV4-2,.
TGCAGTGCTAATATATTAGCGGGAGGTGGGGAGCAGTACTTC,CSANILAGGGEQYF,TRBJ2-7,few,TRBV20-1,TRBD2
TGTGCCAGTAGTATAGATTTGGCGAGCGGGAGGTCCTACAATGAGCAGTTCTTC,CASSIDLASGRSYNEQFF,TRBJ2-1,.,TRBV19,TRBD2
TGTGCCAGCAGACTGGGACTTGGCACAGATACGCAGTATTTT,CASRLGLGTDTQYF,TRBJ2-3,few,TRBV27,.
TGCGCCAGCCGTCTAGCGGGAGAGTACACCGGGGAGCTGTTTTTT,CASRLAGEYTGELFF,TRBJ2-2,.,TRBV5-1,TRBD2
TGTGCCAGCAGCTTGAACGGGGACTGGTATGGCTACACCTTC,CASSLNGDWYGYTF,TRBJ1-2,many,TRBV5-6,.
TGTGCCAGCAGCGTAGAGAGGGGTGAGAACACTGAAGCTTTCTTT,CASSVERGENTEAFF,TRBJ1-1,many,TRBV9,.
TGCAGTGCTAGAGGGGCACAGGGTTTGACTAATGAAAAACTGTTTTTT,CSARGAQGLTNEKLFF,TRBJ1-4,few,TRBV20-1,.
TGTGCCAGCAGCTCCCGGTCTAGCGGAAACACAGATACGCAGTATTTT,CASSSRSSGNTDTQYF,TRBJ2-3,many,TRBV7-6,TRBD2
TGTGCCAGCAGCCCAAGGGGACTAGAAGAGACCCAGTACTTC,CASSPRGLEETQYF,TRBJ2-5,few,TRBV14,TRBD2
TGTGCCAGCAGCGGGACTAGCGGGAGTTGGGGACCTTCTCCTAGCACAGATACGCAGTATTTT,CASSGTSGSWGPSPSTDTQYF,TRBJ2-3,few,TRBV2,TRBD2
TGCAGTGCTAGGGGTTCCAGGGGTAACGGAATGAACACTGAAGCTTTCTTT,CSARGSRGNGMNTEAFF,TRBJ1-1,.,TRBV20-1,.
TGTGCCAGCAGCTTGACCAGGGCGGGAGTTGGCTACACCTTC,CASSLTRAGVGYTF,TRBJ1-2,.,TRBV5-6,.